These T cell receptor beta chains were read from a single sample in a study of early T cells in non-severe SARS-CoV-2 infection. TCRdb re-called the 5' RACE reads with MiXCR, one entry per CDR3 protein. The data contain 68,000 or so distinct CDR3 sequences, 10% to 15% of them singletons. Sequenced sample: whole blood. The receptors shown here come from an adult who was a healthcare worker with PCR-confirmed SARS-CoV-2 infection or an uninfected control (not recorded which). Each CDR3 is given with its conserved first and last residue. A D gene is named only where the DNA matches it firmly. Clone sizes are given selectively: once, few, many, or a class where the clone is expanded.

d_call	v_call	clone_size	j_call	cdr3_aa	cdr3_nt
NA	TRBV7-9	NA	TRBJ2-1	CASSTLWLEQFF	TGTGCCAGCAGCACCCTCTGGTTAGAGCAGTTCTTC
NA	TRBV15	NA	TRBJ2-1	CATSRVYQGYYNEQFF	TGTGCCACCAGCAGAGTCTACCAGGGCTATTACAATGAGCAGTTCTTC
NA	TRBV6-2/TRBV6-3	many	TRBJ2-7	CASRLSTGLAMTEQYF	TGTGCCAGCAGGCTATCGACGGGATTAGCGATGACCGAGCAGTACTTC
NA	TRBV30	NA	TRBJ2-7	CAWSPKDRPYEQYF	TGTGCCTGGAGCCCCAAGGACAGACCCTACGAGCAGTACTTC
TRBD2	TRBV7-9	few	TRBJ2-1	CASSLVGLASYSYNEQFF	TGTGCCAGCAGCTTAGTAGGACTAGCGAGTTACTCCTACAATGAGCAGTTCTTC
NA	TRBV3-1	NA	TRBJ1-4	CASSQRAVREKLFF	TGTGCCAGCAGCCAGCGGGCGGTACGGGAAAAACTGTTTTTT
NA	TRBV19	many	TRBJ2-2	CASSPGANTGELFF	TGTGCCAGTAGTCCAGGTGCGAACACCGGGGAGCTGTTTTTT
TRBD2	TRBV3-1	many	TRBJ2-3	CASSPFLAGSSDTQYF	TGTGCCAGCAGTCCTTTCCTAGCGGGGTCGTCAGATACGCAGTATTTT
NA	TRBV7-9	NA	TRBJ1-2	CASSLGTQGWYGYTF	TGTGCCAGCAGCTTAGGTACACAGGGTTGGTATGGCTACACCTTC
NA	TRBV12-5	many	TRBJ1-2	CASANQARNYGYTF	TGTGCTAGTGCCAACCAGGCAAGGAACTATGGCTACACCTTC